This entry features one T cell receptor beta chain sequence. This sample is part of a study of cytomegalovirus exposure and HLA in healthy donors. V lost 0 bases to trimming and J lost 8 bases, with 11 bases between them. The CDR3 is 14 residues long. Per germline, CDR1 SGHNT and CDR2 YENEEA. Both 60 Vbeta primers and 13 Jbeta primers went into the PCR. The table came from immunoSEQ multiplex PCR; TCRdb's copy has only in-frame clones and leaves some out. The repertoire has fewer than 200,000 clones, about four fifths of them found once; the top ten carry around 1.5%. The chain couples TRBV11-3 to TRBJ2-1, with D perhaps matching TRBD2 (5 bases). The TCR sequence derives from a male donor in good health and CMV-seronegative. The specimen sequenced was PBMCs. CDR3 nucleotides: TGTGCCAGCAGCTTAGATTGGGCTAGCCATGAGCAGTTCTTC. Translation gives CASSLDWASHEQFF.